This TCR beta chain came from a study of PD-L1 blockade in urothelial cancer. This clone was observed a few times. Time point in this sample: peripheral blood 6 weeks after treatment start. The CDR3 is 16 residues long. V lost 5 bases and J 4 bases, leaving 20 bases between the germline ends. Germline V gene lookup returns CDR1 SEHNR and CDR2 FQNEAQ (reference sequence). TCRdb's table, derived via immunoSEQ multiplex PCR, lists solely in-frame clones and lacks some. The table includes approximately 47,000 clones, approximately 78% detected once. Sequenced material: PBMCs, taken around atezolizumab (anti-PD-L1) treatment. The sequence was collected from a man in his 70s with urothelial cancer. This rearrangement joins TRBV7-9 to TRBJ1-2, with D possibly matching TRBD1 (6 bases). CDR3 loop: CASSPGGAGMVYGYTF. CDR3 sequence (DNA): TGTGCCAGCAGCCCGGGGGGGGCCGGGATGGTCTATGGCTACACCTTC.